A single sample is the source of the 24 T cell receptor beta chains below, sequenced in a study of early T cells in non-severe SARS-CoV-2 infection. MiXCR, run by TCRdb on the 5' RACE reads, gives a single entry per CDR3 protein. The profile shows approximately 69,000 distinct CDR3 sequences, over 9.5% of them singletons. Sequenced here: whole blood, sampled at baseline. The receptors derive from an adult who was a healthcare worker with PCR-confirmed SARS-CoV-2 infection or an uninfected control (not recorded which).

This clonotype was recorded many times. The V and J genes are TRBV29-1 and TRBJ2-3; possible D gene TRBD1, 5 bases. This CDR3 spans 14 amino acids. CDR1 is SQVTM and CDR2 is ANQGSEA in the germline V gene. The V gene lost 7 bases and the J gene lost 2 bases, with 16 bases spanning the gap. The CDR3 sequence: CSAPPQELTDTQYF. In nucleotides, the CDR3 is TGCAGCGCCCCCCCACAGGAGCTCACAGATACGCAGTATTTT.

The chain uses TRBV15 and TRBJ1-2; D uncertain. With 3 bases removed from V and 1 base from J, the gap between germline ends came to 6 bases. This CDR3 region has 13 residues. Per the germline V gene, CDR1 is LNHNV and CDR2 is YYDKDF (reference sequence). The DNA of the CDR3 is TGTGCCACCAGCAGGACTCTTAACTATGGCTACACCTTC. Protein product: CATSRTLNYGYTF. The full variable domain, in which reference TRBV15 and TRBJ1-2 provide the parts outside the CDR3, is DAMVIQNPRYQVTQFGKPVTLSCSQTLNHNVMYWYQQKSSQAPKLLFHYYDKDFNNEADTPDNFQSRRPNTSFCFLDIRSPGLGDTAMYLCATSRTLNYGYTFGSGTRLTVV.

This clonotype was observed many times. The chain combines TRBV18 with TRBJ2-7; D is uncertain. CDR1 and CDR2 from the germline V gene are KGHSH and LQKENI. CDR3 length equals 12 residues. Trimming removed 0 bases from V and 1 base from J, with 1 base in between. The CDR3 here is CASSPPSYEQYF. CDR3 in DNA: TGTGCCAGCTCACCACCGTCCTACGAGCAGTACTTC. Combining the CDR3 with reference TRBV18 and TRBJ2-7 gives the whole variable domain NAGVMQNPRHLVRRRGQEARLRCSPMKGHSHVYWYRQLPEEGLKFMVYLQKENIIDESGMPKERFSAEFPKEGPSILRIQQVVRGDSAAYFCASSPPSYEQYFGPGTRLTVT.

This clonotype came up a few times. The junction shows a germline mismatch at one end, possibly a read error. The CDR3 bases are TGTGCCAGCAGTTTAGGGACGTATGGCTACACCTTC. Protein product: CASSLGTYGYTF. The chain uses TRBV7-9 and TRBJ1-2, with D possibly TRBD1 on 5 matching bases. Germline V gene lookup returns CDR1 SEHNR and CDR2 FQNEAQ (reference sequence). This CDR3 comprises 12 residues.

In this sample, this clonotype turned up many times. The V gene is TRBV4-3, the J gene TRBJ2-1, with D maybe TRBD2 (5 bases). The CDR3 spans 13 residues. Germline CDR1 and CDR2: LGHNA and YSLEER. The V gene lost 4 bases and the J gene lost 10 bases, with 14 bases spanning the gap. CDR3 region: CASSPAGSSEQFF. CDR3 DNA: TGCGCCAGCAGCCCCGCGGGCAGCTCGGAGCAGTTCTTC.

The chain combines TRBV24-1 with TRBJ2-5; TRBD1 aligns across 10 bases. The CDR3 extends over 12 amino acids. V was clipped by 10 bases and J by 5 bases; unmatched bases: 3. Germline CDR1 KGHDR, CDR2 SFDVKD. CDR3 loop: CATGQGTETQYF. CDR3 sequence (DNA): TGTGCCACGGGACAGGGGACGGAGACCCAGTACTTC.

At least ten counts were recorded for this clonotype. The rearrangement links TRBV7-9 to TRBJ2-1; TRBD2 agrees at 13 bases. The CDR3 runs 17 residues. V shed 5 bases, J shed 5 bases, and the junction held 9 bases outside the gene matches. Germline V gene lookup returns CDR1 SEHNR and CDR2 FQNEAQ (reference sequence). CDR3 amino acids: CASSLRRGTSGNNEQFF. CDR3 sequence (DNA): TGTGCCAGCAGCCTCAGGAGGGGGACTAGCGGGAACAATGAGCAGTTCTTC.

The gene calls are TRBV7-2 and TRBJ2-1, with D perhaps matching TRBD1 or TRBD2 (5 bases each). The germline V and J ends were trimmed by 1 base and 4 bases, with 14 bases remaining between them. The CDR3 extends over 16 amino acids. The germline V gene encodes CDR1 SGHTA and CDR2 FQGNSA. The CDR3 region is CASSLVSGTIYNEQFF. DNA of the CDR3: TGTGCCAGCAGCTTAGTAAGTGGGACCATTTACAATGAGCAGTTCTTC.

This clonotype was counted once. The chain recombines TRBV7-9 with TRBJ2-3; a possible D gene is TRBD2 (5 bases). Germline CDR1 and CDR2: SEHNR and FQNEAQ (reference sequence). The CDR3 is 12 residues long. V lost 7 bases and J 6 bases, leaving 11 bases between the germline ends. CDR3 residues: CASTSGVDTQYF. Written as DNA, the CDR3 is TGTGCCAGCACGAGCGGAGTGGATACGCAGTATTTT.

A few counts support this clonotype. This sequence joins TRBV7-2 and TRBJ1-5, with TRBD1 as a possible D gene (5 bases). Deletions cut 0 bases from V and 4 bases from J, with 10 bases between. This CDR3 is 15 amino acids long. CDR1 and CDR2 (germline): SGHTA, FQGNSA. DNA of the CDR3: TGTGCCAGCAGCTTAGCAGGGGTCGGTAATCAGCCCCAGCATTTT. Its protein is CASSLAGVGNQPQHF.

The rearrangement links TRBV2 to TRBJ2-7; D is tentatively TRBD1 or TRBD2 (5 bases each). Germline CDR1 reads SNHLY; CDR2 reads FYNNEI. The CDR3 totals 13 residues. The germline V and J ends were trimmed by 2 bases and 7 bases, with 12 bases remaining between them. CDR3 bases: TGTGCCAGCAGTGAACGGGACCCCTTGGAGCAGTACTTC. Translation: CASSERDPLEQYF.

In this sample, this clonotype turned up many times. The chain has TRBV11-2 and TRBJ2-3; no firm D call. The CDR3 runs to 15 residues. The V gene lost 3 bases and the J gene lost 0 bases, with 10 bases spanning the gap. Germline V gene lookup returns CDR1 SGHAT and CDR2 FQNNGV. CDR3 protein: CASSFSGSSTDTQYF. The CDR3 DNA sequence: TGTGCCAGCAGCTTCTCCGGCTCTAGCACAGATACGCAGTATTTT.

The table lists this clonotype with many counts. The gene calls are TRBV12-3 or TRBV12-4 and TRBJ2-7; 13 bases map to TRBD2. This CDR3 spans 16 amino acids. V lost 5 bases to trimming and J lost 2 bases; unmatched junction nucleotides: 6. The CDR3 DNA is TGTGCCAGCAGTATCACCGGGACTAGCGGGGCCTACGAGCAGTACTTC. Encoded protein: CASSITGTSGAYEQYF.

This clonotype was recorded many times. This CDR3 reads CSVGLAGKQFF. In nucleotides, the CDR3 is TGCAGCGTTGGACTAGCGGGAAAGCAGTTCTTC. V usage is TRBV29-1 and J usage is TRBJ2-1; 11 bases align to TRBD2. V lost 4 bases and J lost 11; bases outside the gene matches: 1. The CDR3 is 11 residues long. CDR1 and CDR2 from the germline V gene are SQVTM and ANQGSEA.

The CDR3 here is CASSDTGLASKQYF. The CDR3 nucleotides read TGTGCCAGCAGTGACACGGGACTGGCCTCAAAGCAGTACTTC. The chain links TRBV2 to TRBJ2-7, with a possible D match to TRBD2 (6 bases). Germline CDR1 and CDR2: SNHLY and FYNNEI. The CDR3 is 14 residues long. V was trimmed by 3 bases and J by 8 bases, leaving 17 bases between them.

The chain joins TRBV6-6 to TRBJ1-2; 9 bases match TRBD1. The germline gives CDR1 MNHNY, CDR2 SVGAGI (reference sequence). This CDR3 is 15 amino acids long. V dropped 6 bases and J dropped 4; count of bases not matched to a gene: 9. CDR3: CASSPRTGEVYGYTF. The CDR3 region has the DNA TGTGCCAGCAGCCCTCGGACAGGGGAGGTCTATGGCTACACCTTC.

This clonotype was seen many times. This chain links TRBV4-1 with TRBJ2-1, with a weak D call TRBD2 (6 bases). The germline V and J ends were trimmed by 0 bases and 11 bases, with 17 bases remaining between them. The CDR3 extends over 15 amino acids. CDR1 is MGHRA, CDR2 YSYEKL, per germline. CDR3 nucleotides: TGCGCCAGCAGCCAAGAATTTCGGCGGGGCCACCAGCAGTTCTTC. It codes for CASSQEFRRGHQQFF.

This clonotype has just a few counts. The rearrangement links TRBV7-2 to TRBJ2-7; 9 bases agree with TRBD1. In germline, CDR1 is SGHTA, CDR2 FQGNSA. The CDR3 has 14 amino acids. V lost 5 bases to trimming and J lost 0 bases; unmatched junction nucleotides: 2. The CDR3 here is CASSQGQGSYEQYF. The DNA of the CDR3 is TGTGCCAGCAGCCAGGGACAGGGCTCCTACGAGCAGTACTTC.

This clonotype was observed at least ten times. This sequence joins TRBV15 and TRBJ2-3; D is unresolved. This CDR3 spans 14 amino acids. Trimming took 1 base from V and 2 from J, leaving 7 bases between them. Germline CDR1 and CDR2: LNHNV and YYDKDF (reference sequence). The CDR3 loop reads CATSRAYDTDTQYF. Here the CDR3 DNA reads TGTGCCACCAGCAGAGCCTATGACACAGATACGCAGTATTTT.

The J gene is TRBJ2-5, the V gene TRBV6-2 or TRBV6-3; 8 bases agree with TRBD1. The CDR3 spans 15 residues. The germline CDR1 and CDR2 sequences are MNHEY and SVGEGT. V trimming: 2 bases; J trimming: 1 base; junction bases outside the gene matches: 3. The CDR3, as DNA: TGTGCCAGCAGTTACGGGCAGGGGGCCCAAGAGACCCAGTACTTC. Translating gives CASSYGQGAQETQYF.

This clonotype was detected ten times or more. The chain carries TRBV19 and TRBJ2-5; D possibly corresponds to TRBD1 (6 bases). Trimming cost V 3 bases and J 3 bases, with 8 bases left between them. Germline V lookup: CDR1 LNHDA, CDR2 SQIVND (reference sequence). This CDR3 has 13 residues. This CDR3 is CASSIGQKETQYF. The CDR3 DNA reads as TGTGCCAGTAGTATCGGACAGAAAGAGACCCAGTACTTC.

This clonotype was seen many times. The rearrangement joins TRBV4-1 to TRBJ1-2; D unclear. The V gene's germline CDR1 is MGHRA and CDR2 YSYEKL. CDR3 size: 13 residues. V was cut by 0 bases and J by 5 bases, with 7 bases left in between. DNA of the CDR3: TGCGCCAGCAGCCAAGACAGGTTGTATGGCTACACCTTC. This encodes CASSQDRLYGYTF.

This clonotype was counted a few times. The rearrangement links TRBV19 to TRBJ2-1; 9 positions match TRBD2. J gave up 8 bases and V 7 bases, and 6 bases lay outside the gene matches. This CDR3 is 13 amino acids long. The V gene's germline CDR1 is LNHDA and CDR2 SQIVND (reference sequence). CDR3 protein: CASTGTSSHEQFF. The CDR3 DNA reads TGTGCCAGTACCGGGACTAGCAGTCATGAGCAGTTCTTC. Supplemented by reference TRBV19 and TRBJ2-1, the full variable domain reads DGGITQSPKYLFRKEGQNVTLSCEQNLNHDAMYWYRQDPGQGLRLIYYSQIVNDFQKGDIAEGYSVSREKKESFPLTVTSAQKNPTAFYLCASTGTSSHEQFFGPGTRLTVL.

This clonotype occurred a few times. The chain recombines TRBV7-9 with TRBJ1-2; no clear D gene. Trimming left V 2 bases short and J 6 bases short, with 10 bases between. CDR1 and CDR2 from the germline V gene are SEHNR and FQNEAQ (reference sequence). The CDR3 has 13 amino acids. CDR3 loop: CASSLREMHGYTF. CDR3 coding DNA: TGTGCCAGCAGCTTACGGGAGATGCATGGCTACACCTTC.